The TCR beta chain described here comes from a study of T cells after yellow fever vaccination. TCRdb re-called the 5' RACE reads with MiXCR, one entry per CDR3 protein. The sample contains about 130,000 distinct CDR3 sequences, about 8.2% of which appear only once. The length of the CDR3 is 14 residues. The junction had 7 bases not matched to a gene; V was cut back by 6 bases and J by 3 bases. The germline V gene encodes CDR1 PRHDT and CDR2 FYEKMQ (reference sequence). The origin of this receptor is a man between 18 and 35 years old who received the YFV17D yellow fever vaccine. The sample here was CD8+ T cells sorted from PBMCs, taken on the day of the yellow fever booster vaccination. This chain uses TRBV13 with TRBJ2-5; 7 bases match TRBD1. The CDR3 is CASRARGHEETQYF. For the CDR3, the DNA is TGTGCCAGCAGGGCGAGGGGGCACGAAGAGACCCAGTACTTC.